This T cell receptor (beta chain) derives from a study of shared clonotypes between healthy human individuals. A CD45RA-negative memory subset and a CD45RA+ naive subset were separated from the CD4+ cells. The CDR3 extends over 18 amino acids. The germline V gene encodes CDR1 KGHSH and CDR2 LQKENI. V lost 1 base, J lost 2 bases, and 11 bases stayed unmatched. The data were produced by immunoSEQ multiplex PCR, yet TCRdb's version contains in-frame clones alone and is incomplete. The sample lists over a million clones; about 84% were seen once. Input material: memory CD4+ T cells from PBMCs. The subset is: CD45RA-negative fraction. The genes are TRBV18 and TRBJ2-3; 8 bases align to TRBD2. The receptor was derived from a man between 18 and 29 years old in good health. Some clones in this sample may be carry-over from other donors' samples. The CDR3 region is CASSPRTRTSQNTDTQYF. In nucleotides, the CDR3 is TGTGCCAGCTCACCACGAACTCGGACTAGCCAAAACACAGATACGCAGTATTTT. Looking up the rest from reference TRBV18 and TRBJ2-3 gives the full variable domain: NAGVMQNPRHLVRRRGQEARLRCSPMKGHSHVYWYRQLPEEGLKFMVYLQKENIIDESGMPKERFSAEFPKEGPSILRIQQVVRGDSAAYFCASSPRTRTSQNTDTQYFGPGTRLTVL.